This is a list of T cell receptor beta chains from one sample in a study of cytomegalovirus exposure and HLA in healthy donors. The table came from immunoSEQ multiplex PCR; TCRdb's copy has only in-frame clones and leaves some out. The table shows roughly 110,000 clones, with 60% to 85% occurring only once. The sequenced sample consisted of PBMCs. The receptors shown here come from a woman aged 40 to 49 in good health and CMV-seropositive. Each CDR3 is given with its conserved first and last residue. D genes are given only for firm matches. Clone size is shown for a subset of rows, as once, few, many or a class of expanded clone.

TRBJ1-2	12	NA	TRBV30	NA	TGTGCCTGGAGTGTATCAGGGAATGGCTACACCTTC	CAWSVSGNGYTF
TRBJ1-3	11	NA	TRBV30	NA	TGTGCCTGGAGTGTCCTTAACACCATATATTTT	CAWSVLNTIYF
TRBJ1-1	13	NA	TRBV29-1	NA	TGCAGCGTGAGGGGGACAACGAACACTGAAGCTTTCTTT	CSVRGTTNTEAFF
TRBJ2-7	12	NA	TRBV14	NA	TGTGCCAGCAGCCAAGATCGGGGAGAGCAGTACTTC	CASSQDRGEQYF
TRBJ1-4	14	NA	TRBV7-8	TRBD1	TGTGCCAGCAGCTTGGGACAGTATAATGAAAAACTGTTTTTT	CASSLGQYNEKLFF
TRBJ2-7	16	once	TRBV5-1	TRBD2	TGCGCCAGCAGGTTAAGACTAGCGGGGGCAATCTACGAGCAGTACTTC	CASRLRLAGAIYEQYF
TRBJ1-2	14	few	TRBV28	TRBD1	TGTGCCAGCAGGACAACAGGGGCTAACTATGGCTACACCTTC	CASRTTGANYGYTF
TRBJ2-1	16	NA	TRBV15	NA	TGTGCCACCAGCAACCCCGACAGGACCCTATACAATGAGCAGTTCTTC	CATSNPDRTLYNEQFF
TRBJ1-5	13	once	TRBV2	TRBD1	TGTGCCAGCAGCGACAGGGAAAATCAGCCCCAGCATTTT	CASSDRENQPQHF
TRBJ2-1	14	few	TRBV11-2	NA	TGTGCCAGCAGCTTCCCAGGCAACTACAATGAGCAGTTCTTC	CASSFPGNYNEQFF
TRBJ1-4	13	NA	TRBV25-1	NA	TGTGCCAGCAGTGAATTCGGTGGAAGGGGACTGTTTTTT	CASSEFGGRGLFF
TRBJ2-2	15	NA	TRBV5-1	NA	TGCGCCAGCAGCTTGGTGCAGGGCGGCCCCGGGGAGCTGTTTTTT	CASSLVQGGPGELFF
TRBJ2-6	15	NA	TRBV7-6	TRBD1	TGTGCCAGCAGCTTGGACAGGTCTGGGGCCAACGTCCTGACTTTC	CASSLDRSGANVLTF
TRBJ2-7	14	NA	TRBV27	TRBD2	TGTGCCAGCAGTGCCCTTGGGAGGGCCTACGAGCAGTACTTC	CASSALGRAYEQYF
TRBJ1-1	15	NA	TRBV6-1	NA	TGTGCCAGCAGGCAATCCATCACAGTGAACACTGAAGCTTTCTTT	CASRQSITVNTEAFF
TRBJ2-4	17	once	TRBV5-1	NA	TGCGCCAGCACTTCCGGCCGGGGTGAGGGAGCCAAAAACATTCAGTACTTC	CASTSGRGEGAKNIQYF
TRBJ2-2	13	NA	TRBV7-9	NA	TGTGCCAGCAGCTTGCGGGACACCGGGGAGCTGTTTTTT	CASSLRDTGELFF
TRBJ2-3	16	NA	TRBV5-1	TRBD1	TGCGCCAGCAGCCTCACCGGGACAGGGCTGACAGATACGCAGTATTTT	CASSLTGTGLTDTQYF
TRBJ1-3	14	few	TRBV30	TRBD1	TGTGCCTGGAGTGACAGGGGGCTAGGAAACACCATATATTTT	CAWSDRGLGNTIYF
TRBJ2-7	15	NA	TRBV6-5	TRBD2	TGTGCCAGCAGTTACAAGAGCGGGGGGCCCTACGAGCAGTACTTC	CASSYKSGGPYEQYF
TRBJ1-2	14	once	TRBV7-9	NA	TGTGCCAGCAGCTTACCTTGGGGGGAAAGCGGCTACACCTTC	CASSLPWGESGYTF
TRBJ2-1	20	NA	TRBV10-3	TRBD2	TGTGCCATCAGTGAGCCACTGGGGCTAGCGGGGGCAACGGAACACAATGAGCAGTTCTTC	CAISEPLGLAGATEHNEQFF
TRBJ1-6	18	once	TRBV27	NA	TGTGCCAGCAGTTTGGCCGTTCAGGGTAGCTCCTATAATTCACCCCTCCACTTT	CASSLAVQGSSYNSPLHF
TRBJ1-2	13	NA	TRBV4-1	NA	TGCGCCAGCAGCCTCGCTCCCGCAGGTGGCTACACCTTC	CASSLAPAGGYTF
TRBJ2-4	18	NA	TRBV28	NA	TGTGCCAGCAGTTTATCCATCATGGGCGGGGTTGCCAAAAACATTCAGTACTTC	CASSLSIMGGVAKNIQYF
TRBJ2-7	15	few	TRBV19	TRBD1	TGTGCCAGTAGTAGGGACAGGGGGCCCTCCTACGAGCAGTACTTC	CASSRDRGPSYEQYF